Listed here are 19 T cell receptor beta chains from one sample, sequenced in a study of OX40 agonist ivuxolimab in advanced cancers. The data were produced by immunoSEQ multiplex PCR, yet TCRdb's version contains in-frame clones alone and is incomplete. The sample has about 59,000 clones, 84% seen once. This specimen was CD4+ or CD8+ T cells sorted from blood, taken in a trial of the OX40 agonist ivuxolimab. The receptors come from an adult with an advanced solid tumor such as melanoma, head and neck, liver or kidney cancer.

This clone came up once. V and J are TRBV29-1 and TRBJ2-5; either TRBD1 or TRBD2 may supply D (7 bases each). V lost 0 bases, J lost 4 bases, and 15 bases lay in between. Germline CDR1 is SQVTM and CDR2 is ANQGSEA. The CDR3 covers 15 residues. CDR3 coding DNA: TGCAGCGTTGAAGATTACGGCAGGGGGGGAGAGACCCAGTACTTC. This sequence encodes CSVEDYGRGGETQYF.

The CDR3 sequence is CASSIWTGQNTEAFF. The DNA for the CDR3 is TGTGCCAGTAGTATTTGGACAGGCCAGAACACTGAAGCTTTCTTT. This chain joins TRBV19 and TRBJ1-1; TRBD1 matches 7 bases. The CDR3 sequence is 15 residues long. Trimming took 3 bases from V and 1 from J; bases not matched to a gene: 5. Germline V gives CDR1 LNHDA, CDR2 SQIVND (reference sequence).

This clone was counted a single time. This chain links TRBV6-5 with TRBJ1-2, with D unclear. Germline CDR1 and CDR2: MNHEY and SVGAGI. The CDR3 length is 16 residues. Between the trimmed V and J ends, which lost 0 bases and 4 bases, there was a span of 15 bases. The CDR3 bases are TGTGCCAGCAGTTACTCGACTGGGGAGACGGGCTATGGCTACACCTTC. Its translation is CASSYSTGETGYGYTF.

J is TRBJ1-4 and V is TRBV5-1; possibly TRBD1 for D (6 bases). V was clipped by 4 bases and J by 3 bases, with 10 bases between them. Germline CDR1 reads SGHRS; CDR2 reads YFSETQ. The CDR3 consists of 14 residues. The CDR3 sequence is CASSPGHSNEKLFF. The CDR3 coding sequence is TGCGCCAGCAGCCCGGGACACTCTAATGAAAAACTGTTTTTT.

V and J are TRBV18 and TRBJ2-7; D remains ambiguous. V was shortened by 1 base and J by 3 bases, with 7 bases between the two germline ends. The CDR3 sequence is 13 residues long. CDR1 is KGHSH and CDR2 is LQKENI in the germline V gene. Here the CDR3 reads CASSPRIGYEQYF. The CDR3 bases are TGTGCCAGCTCACCACGTATCGGCTACGAGCAGTACTTC.

The CDR3 here is CSAREGYEQYF. The CDR3 DNA sequence: TGCAGTGCTAGAGAGGGATACGAGCAGTACTTC. The chain employs TRBV20-1 and TRBJ2-7, with no clear D. V shed 0 bases and J shed 4 bases, with 4 bases lying between them. Germline assignment: CDR1 DFQATT and CDR2 SNEGSKA (reference sequence). This CDR3 is built from 11 residues.

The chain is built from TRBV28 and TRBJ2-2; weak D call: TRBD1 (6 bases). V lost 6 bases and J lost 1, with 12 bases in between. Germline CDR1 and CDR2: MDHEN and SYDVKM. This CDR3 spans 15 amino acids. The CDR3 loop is CASSPPTGNTGELFF. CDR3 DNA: TGTGCCAGCAGCCCTCCGACAGGGAACACCGGGGAGCTGTTTTTT.

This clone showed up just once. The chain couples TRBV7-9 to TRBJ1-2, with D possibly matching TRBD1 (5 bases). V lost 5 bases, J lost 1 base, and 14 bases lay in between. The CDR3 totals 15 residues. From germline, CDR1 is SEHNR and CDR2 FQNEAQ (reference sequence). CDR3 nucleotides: TGTGCCAGCAGCCTCGGGACCGCCCGTAACTATGGCTACACCTTC. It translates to CASSLGTARNYGYTF.

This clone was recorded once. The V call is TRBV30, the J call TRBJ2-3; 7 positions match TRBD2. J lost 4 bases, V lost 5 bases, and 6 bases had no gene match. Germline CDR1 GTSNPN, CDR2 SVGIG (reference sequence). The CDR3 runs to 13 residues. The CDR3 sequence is CAWQRGGADTQYF. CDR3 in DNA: TGTGCCTGGCAGCGGGGAGGTGCAGATACGCAGTATTTT.

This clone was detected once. The CDR3 DNA follows: TGTGCCAGCAGTCCGAGGACAAGCGCGAACACCGGGGAGCTGTTTTTT. Its protein is CASSPRTSANTGELFF. The rearrangement uses TRBV5-8 and TRBJ2-2; D possibly corresponds to TRBD1 (5 bases). The germline V gene has CDR1 SGHTS and CDR2 YDEGEE. Trimming cost V 5 bases and J 0 bases, with 14 bases left between them. The CDR3 runs to 16 residues. Complete variable domain (other parts from reference TRBV5-8 and TRBJ2-2): EAGVTQSPTHLIKTRGQQATLRCSPISGHTSVYWYQQALGLGLQFLLWYDEGEERNRGNFPPRFSGRQFPNYSSELNVNALELEDSALYLCASSPRTSANTGELFFGEGSRLTVL.

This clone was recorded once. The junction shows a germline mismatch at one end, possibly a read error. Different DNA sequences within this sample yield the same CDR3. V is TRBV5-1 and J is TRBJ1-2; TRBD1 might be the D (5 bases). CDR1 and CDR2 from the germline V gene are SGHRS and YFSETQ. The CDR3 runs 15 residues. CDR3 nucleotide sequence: TGCGCCAGCAGCTTCGACAGATTCCCTACCTATGGCTACACTTTC. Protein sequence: CASSFDRFPTYGYTF.

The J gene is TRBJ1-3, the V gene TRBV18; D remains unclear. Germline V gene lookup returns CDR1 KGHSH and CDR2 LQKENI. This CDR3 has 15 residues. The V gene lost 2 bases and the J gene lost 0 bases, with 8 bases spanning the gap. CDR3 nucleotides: TGTGCCAGCTCACCAGAAGGTATCTCTGGAAACACCATATATTTT. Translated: CASSPEGISGNTIYF.

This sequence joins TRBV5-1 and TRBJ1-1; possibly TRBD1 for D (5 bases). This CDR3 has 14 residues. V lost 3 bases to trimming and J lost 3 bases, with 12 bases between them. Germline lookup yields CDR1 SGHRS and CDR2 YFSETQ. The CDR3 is CASSSGTEYTEAFF. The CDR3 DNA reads TGCGCCAGCAGCTCCGGGACTGAGTACACTGAAGCTTTCTTT.

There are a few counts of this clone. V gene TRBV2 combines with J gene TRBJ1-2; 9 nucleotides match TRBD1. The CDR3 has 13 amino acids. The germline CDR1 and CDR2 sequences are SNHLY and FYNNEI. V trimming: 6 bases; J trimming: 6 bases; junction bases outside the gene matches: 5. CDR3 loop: CASRPDRGNGYTF. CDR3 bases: TGTGCCAGCAGACCCGACAGGGGGAATGGCTACACCTTC.

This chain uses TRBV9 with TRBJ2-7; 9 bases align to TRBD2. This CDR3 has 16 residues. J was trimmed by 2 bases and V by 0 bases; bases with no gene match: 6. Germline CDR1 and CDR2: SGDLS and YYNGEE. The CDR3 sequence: CASSVGASGAPYEQYF. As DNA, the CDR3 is TGTGCCAGCAGCGTAGGGGCTAGCGGGGCGCCCTACGAGCAGTACTTC.

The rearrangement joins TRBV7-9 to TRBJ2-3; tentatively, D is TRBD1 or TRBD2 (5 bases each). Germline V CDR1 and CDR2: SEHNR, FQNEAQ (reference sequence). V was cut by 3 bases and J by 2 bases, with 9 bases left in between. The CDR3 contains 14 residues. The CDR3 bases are TGTGCCAGCAGCTTCGAGGGGTCCACAGATACGCAGTATTTT. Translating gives CASSFEGSTDTQYF. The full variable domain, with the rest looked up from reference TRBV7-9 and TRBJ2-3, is DTGVSQNPRHKITKRGQNVTFRCDPISEHNRLYWYRQTLGQGPEFLTYFQNEAQLEKSRLLSDRFSAERPKGSFSTLEIQRTEQGDSAMYLCASSFEGSTDTQYFGPGTRLTVL.

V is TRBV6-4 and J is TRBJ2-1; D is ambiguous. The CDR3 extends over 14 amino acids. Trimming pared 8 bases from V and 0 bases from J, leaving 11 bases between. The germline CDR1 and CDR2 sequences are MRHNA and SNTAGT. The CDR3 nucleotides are TGTGCCAGCCGTTCGGTGAGCTCCTACAATGAGCAGTTCTTC. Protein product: CASRSVSSYNEQFF.

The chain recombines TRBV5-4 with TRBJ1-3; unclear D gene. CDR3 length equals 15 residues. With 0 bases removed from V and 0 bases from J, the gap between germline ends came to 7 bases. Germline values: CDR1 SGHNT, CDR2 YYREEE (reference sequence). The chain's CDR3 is CASSLGPSSGNTIYF. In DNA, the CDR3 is TGTGCCAGCAGCTTGGGACCGAGCTCTGGAAACACCATATATTTT.

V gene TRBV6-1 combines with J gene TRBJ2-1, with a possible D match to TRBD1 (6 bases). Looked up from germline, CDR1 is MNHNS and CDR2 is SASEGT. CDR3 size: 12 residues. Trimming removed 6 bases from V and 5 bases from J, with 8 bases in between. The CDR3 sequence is CASSRGNNEQFF. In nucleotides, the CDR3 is TGTGCCAGCAGCAGGGGCAACAATGAGCAGTTCTTC.